These 13 T cell receptor beta chains came from one sample sequenced in a study of identical twins. TCRdb itself ran the 5' RACE reads through MiXCR, one entry per CDR3 protein. The table shows some 900,000 distinct CDR3 sequences, with over 9% occurring only once. These same records also appear under a second study, on yellow fever vaccine responses in identical twins.

The specimen was PBMCs. These receptor sequences come from a woman younger than 35 in good health.

V usage is TRBV10-3 and J usage is TRBJ2-1; 7 nucleotides align to TRBD2. The V segment lost 6 bases and the J segment 5 bases; nucleotides outside the gene matches: 4. The germline gives CDR1 ENHRY, CDR2 SYGVKD. The CDR3 is 13 amino acids. As DNA, the CDR3 is TGTGCCATCAGCCCGACTAGCAACAATGAGCAGTTCTTC. This gives the protein CAISPTSNNEQFF.

The chain combines TRBV15 with TRBJ2-1; a possible D gene is TRBD2 (5 bases). Looked up from germline, CDR1 is LNHNV and CDR2 is YYDKDF (reference sequence). This CDR3 comprises 13 residues. The V and J ends lost 10 bases and 2 bases respectively, with 12 bases between them. CDR3 in amino acids: CAIGSSAYNEQFF. The CDR3 DNA reads TGTGCCATTGGGAGTTCCGCCTACAATGAGCAGTTCTTC.

This clonotype came up a few times. The rearrangement links TRBV7-9 to TRBJ2-1, with 10 bases matching TRBD2. Germline loops: CDR1 SEHNR, CDR2 FQNEAQ (reference sequence). The V segment lost 5 bases and the J segment 0 bases; nucleotides outside the gene matches: 7. The CDR3 loop spans 17 amino acids. Here the CDR3 DNA reads TGTGCCAGCAGCCCCAGACTAGCGGGCCTCTCCTACAATGAGCAGTTCTTC. It yields the protein CASSPRLAGLSYNEQFF.

The chain is built from TRBV29-1 and TRBJ2-5; D not certain. The CDR3 covers 13 residues. The germline V gene encodes CDR1 SQVTM and CDR2 ANQGSEA. V was clipped by 8 bases and J by 1 base, with 14 bases between them. The CDR3: CSTAQQIQETQYF. Here the CDR3 DNA reads TGCAGCACCGCCCAACAGATCCAAGAGACCCAGTACTTC.

This clonotype was seen repeatedly, ten times or more. This chain's CDR3 is CATSDRVSNIQYF. The CDR3 DNA reads as TGTGCCACCAGCGACAGGGTTTCGAACATTCAGTACTTC. This chain links TRBV15 with TRBJ2-4; TRBD1 matches at 7 bases. Germline-derived CDR1 and CDR2 are LNHNV and YYDKDF (reference sequence). This CDR3 contains 13 residues. Trimming cost V 5 bases and J 7 bases; bases outside gene matches: 5.

This clonotype was detected a few times. The chain joins TRBV5-1 to TRBJ2-1; 8 bases match TRBD1. Germline V lookup: CDR1 SGHRS, CDR2 YFSETQ. V was pared by 5 bases and J by 9 bases, with 7 bases of the junction left unmatched. This CDR3 has 13 residues. This CDR3 is CASSWTGISEQFF. The DNA of the CDR3 is TGCGCCAGCAGTTGGACAGGGATCTCTGAGCAGTTCTTC.

This clonotype was seen at least ten times. The chain combines TRBV7-9 with TRBJ2-4; weak D call: TRBD1 (6 bases). Germline V gives CDR1 SEHNR, CDR2 FQNEAQ (reference sequence). With 5 bases removed from V and 5 bases from J, the gap between germline ends came to 16 bases. The CDR3 is 15 amino acids. The chain's CDR3 is CASSAPQGIQNIQYF. The CDR3 nucleotides read TGTGCCAGCAGCGCGCCACAGGGTATACAAAACATTCAGTACTTC.

The J gene is TRBJ2-4, the V gene TRBV10-2; D call uncertain. Germline V CDR1 and CDR2: WSHSY, SAAADI. V lost 3 bases to trimming and J lost 6 bases, with 3 bases between them. CDR3 length: 11 residues. The CDR3 region is CASSERNIQYF. CDR3 bases: TGCGCCAGCAGTGAAAGAAACATTCAGTACTTC.

This clonotype has a handful of counts. CDR3 loop: CASSPLAFDTQYF. In DNA, the CDR3 is TGCGCCAGCAGCCCCCTAGCGTTTGATACGCAGTATTTT. This chain uses TRBV4-1 with TRBJ2-3; D possibly corresponds to TRBD2 (6 bases). Germline V lookup: CDR1 MGHRA, CDR2 YSYEKL. Trimming pared 4 bases from V and 6 bases from J, leaving 11 bases between. This CDR3 is 13 amino acids long.

The gene calls are TRBV7-2 and TRBJ1-6; the D gene is possibly TRBD1 (6 bases). Germline CDR1 reads SGHTA; CDR2 reads FQGNSA. Trimming removed 5 bases from V and 10 bases from J, with 15 bases in between. This CDR3 has 14 amino acids. The CDR3 is CASSPQGGASPLHF. As DNA, the CDR3 is TGTGCCAGCAGCCCCCAAGGGGGAGCGTCACCCCTCCACTTT.

This clonotype was counted only a few times. This sequence joins TRBV6-4 and TRBJ2-1; 8 bases match TRBD2. The CDR3 extends over 17 amino acids. CDR1 MRHNA and CDR2 SNTAGT come from the germline V gene. With V trimmed by 0 bases and J by 5 bases, 9 bases remained unmatched. In nucleotides, the CDR3 is TGTGCCAGCAGTGACTCCCCCGGGGGGGAGGGCGACAATGAGCAGTTCTTC. It specifies CASSDSPGGEGDNEQFF.

This clonotype has a count of ten or more. The chain couples TRBV4-2 to TRBJ2-1; D is ambiguous. CDR1 and CDR2 from the germline V gene are LGHNA and YNFKEQ. The CDR3 consists of 15 residues. V was pared by 1 base and J by 4 bases, with 11 bases between. The CDR3 bases are TGTGCCAGCAGCCAAGCTTTCGAGACGTACAATGAGCAGTTCTTC. As protein: CASSQAFETYNEQFF.

This clonotype was counted a few times. The chain recombines TRBV20-1 with TRBJ2-3; TRBD2 aligns across 11 bases. Germline lookup yields CDR1 DFQATT and CDR2 SNEGSKA (reference sequence). The V and J ends lost 0 bases and 2 bases, in that order; junction bases with no gene match: 4. The CDR3 runs to 16 residues. The CDR3: CSARDLAGGFTDTQYF. For the CDR3, the DNA is TGCAGTGCTAGAGATCTAGCGGGGGGTTTCACAGATACGCAGTATTTT.